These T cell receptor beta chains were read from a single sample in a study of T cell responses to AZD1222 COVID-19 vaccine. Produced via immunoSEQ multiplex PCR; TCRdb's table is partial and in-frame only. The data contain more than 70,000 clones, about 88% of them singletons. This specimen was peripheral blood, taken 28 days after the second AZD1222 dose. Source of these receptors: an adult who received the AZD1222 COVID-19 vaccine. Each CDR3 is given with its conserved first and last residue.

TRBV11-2 CASSLLSTNEKLFF
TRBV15 CATSRVAFSYEQYF
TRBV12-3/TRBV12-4 CASRRQGGDTQYF
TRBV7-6 CASSLLDGAYNEQFF
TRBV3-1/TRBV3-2 CASSQGPGGPDTQYF
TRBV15 CATSRGGQGSEAFF
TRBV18 CASSPVRANEKLFF
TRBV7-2 CASSWQGGNTGELFF
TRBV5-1 CASSGRDGRTTDTQYF
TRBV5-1 CASSFSGVDEKLFF
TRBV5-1 CASSLEGGTAIREQYF
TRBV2 CASTHMNTEAFF
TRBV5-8 CASSLGDLATNEKLFF
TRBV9 CASSVEGSPYGYTF
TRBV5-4 CASSFGGGSDTQYF
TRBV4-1 CASSQGQGSRGGYTF
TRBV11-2 CASSPRLGHSGNTIYF
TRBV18 CASSPSPNYGYTF
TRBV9 CASSVVSGTGELFF
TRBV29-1 CSARDSQETQYF
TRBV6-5 CASRLGTVGGYTF
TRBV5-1 CASSLGTAGLSTQYF
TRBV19 CASRSGGVGQPQHF
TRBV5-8 CASSLAGTSGGETQYF
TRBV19 CATASDRGFSETQYF
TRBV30 CAWRSGSYNEQFF
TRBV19 CASSIGMGQWNTEAFF
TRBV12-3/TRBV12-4 CASRRTGSNTIYF